Presented here are 5 T cell receptor beta chains from one specimen sequenced in a study of shared clonotypes between healthy human individuals. Assay used: immunoSEQ multiplex PCR; TCRdb lists only in-frame clones, some missing. The sample holds 2 million to 2.5 million clones, about nine tenths seen once. Sequencing was carried out using naive CD4+ T cells from PBMCs. The subset is: CD45RA+ positively selected. The receptor source for this set is a man between 18 and 35 years old in good health. Some clones in this sample may be carry-over from other donors' samples.

Only one count was recorded for this clone. The rearrangement links TRBV29-1 to TRBJ1-4; possible D gene TRBD1, 5 bases. Trimming took 4 bases from V and 6 from J, leaving 12 bases between them. The CDR3 sequence is 13 residues long. The germline CDR1 and CDR2 sequences are SQVTM and ANQGSEA. The CDR3 nucleotides are TGCAGCGTTGCTTCCGGGGCTTATGAAAAACTGTTTTTT. It yields the protein CSVASGAYEKLFF.

The CDR3: CASSQETGGPGGNEQFF. Here the CDR3 DNA reads TGTGCCAGCAGCCAAGAAACGGGAGGGCCGGGCGGTAATGAGCAGTTCTTC. This rearrangement joins TRBV4-2 to TRBJ2-1, with 8 bases lining up with TRBD2. Trimming removed 0 bases from V and 7 bases from J; junction bases left unmatched: 11. The CDR3 spans 17 residues. Germline V CDR1 and CDR2: LGHNA, YNFKEQ.

The V and J genes are TRBV11-3 and TRBJ2-5; 15 bases match TRBD2. The J segment lost 3 bases and the V segment lost 1 base, leaving 3 bases of the junction unmatched. CDR3 size: 17 residues. Germline CDR1 is SGHNT and CDR2 is YENEEA. In DNA, the CDR3 is TGTGCCAGCAGCTTAGGGACTAGCGGGAGGGCCGAAGAGACCCAGTACTTC. Translation gives CASSLGTSGRAEETQYF.

Only a few counts were recorded for this clone. The V call is TRBV6-6, the J call TRBJ1-1; D remains ambiguous. CDR1 is MNHNY and CDR2 is SVGAGI in the germline V gene (reference sequence). The CDR3 extends over 12 amino acids. V was pared by 7 bases and J by 1 base, with 7 bases between. The CDR3 spells CASTNRNTEAFF. The CDR3 coding sequence is TGTGCCAGCACCAACAGGAACACTGAAGCTTTCTTT.

This clone has a handful of counts. The sample carries other DNA sequences with the same CDR3. This sequence joins TRBV6-6 and TRBJ2-5; no clear D. With 2 bases removed from V and 3 bases from J, the gap between germline ends came to 4 bases. This CDR3 contains 12 residues. Per the germline V gene, CDR1 is MNHNY and CDR2 is SVGAGI (reference sequence). The CDR3 DNA sequence: TGTGCCAGCAGTTACGGGGAAGAGACCCAGTACTTC. The encoded protein is CASSYGEETQYF.